A single sample is the source of the 28 T cell receptor beta chains below, sequenced in a study of blood T cell repertoires in COVID-19. Assay: immunoSEQ multiplex PCR; the TCRdb copy retains only in-frame clones and omits some. The data hold 200,000 to 250,000 clones, with roughly 76% observed a single time. The sequenced material came from peripheral blood. These receptors were obtained from a woman aged 80 or older with COVID-19, enrolled during active disease.

This clone was recorded once. The chain uses TRBV7-9 and TRBJ2-7; TRBD2 matches 16 bases. From germline, CDR1 is SEHNR and CDR2 FQNEAQ (reference sequence). The V gene end was trimmed by 5 bases and the J gene end by 6 bases; junction bases not matched to a gene: 7. The CDR3 spans 16 residues. CDR3 protein: CASSPGTSGRAGEQYF. CDR3 bases: TGTGCCAGCAGCCCGGGGACTAGCGGGAGGGCAGGCGAGCAGTACTTC.

The CDR3 is CASSIAGNEQYF. The CDR3 DNA sequence: TGTGCCAGTAGTATAGCGGGGAACGAGCAGTACTTC. The chain uses TRBV19 and TRBJ2-7, with a weak D call TRBD2 (5 bases). CDR1 LNHDA and CDR2 SQIVND come from the germline V gene (reference sequence). V lost 1 base and J 5 bases, leaving 6 bases between the germline ends. CDR3 length equals 12 residues. Looking up the rest from reference TRBV19 and TRBJ2-7 gives the full variable domain: DGGITQSPKYLFRKEGQNVTLSCEQNLNHDAMYWYRQDPGQGLRLIYYSQIVNDFQKGDIAEGYSVSREKKESFPLTVTSAQKNPTAFYLCASSIAGNEQYFGPGTRLTVT.

The J gene is TRBJ2-2, the V gene TRBV7-3, with unresolved D. Trimming pared 3 bases from V and 4 bases from J, leaving 6 bases between. This CDR3 region has 13 residues. Germline V gene sequence: CDR1 SGHTA, CDR2 FQGTGA. This chain's CDR3 is CASSFPGTGELFF. The CDR3 DNA reads as TGTGCCAGCAGCTTCCCGGGCACCGGGGAGCTGTTTTTT.

This chain joins TRBV7-6 and TRBJ1-6; 11 nucleotides align to TRBD1. Trimming took 1 base from V and 8 from J; bases not matched to a gene: 4. Per germline, CDR1 SGHVS and CDR2 FNYEAQ. CDR3 length: 16 residues. The CDR3 is CASSLGLDRGHSPLHF. CDR3 bases: TGTGCCAGCAGCTTAGGGCTGGACAGGGGGCATTCACCCCTCCACTTT.

This clone was recorded a few times. The genes are TRBV10-3 and TRBJ1-1; TRBD1 is a possible D gene (6 bases). Germline V gene sequence: CDR1 ENHRY, CDR2 SYGVKD. With 5 bases removed from V and 1 base from J, the gap between germline ends came to 17 bases. The CDR3 runs 16 residues. This CDR3 reads CAISYRDTGPNTEAFF. Written as DNA, the CDR3 is TGTGCCATCAGTTACCGGGACACGGGGCCGAACACTGAAGCTTTCTTT.

The chain combines TRBV6-5 with TRBJ1-4; D not resolved. The CDR3 loop spans 15 amino acids. Germline CDR1 is MNHEY and CDR2 is SVGAGI. Trimming removed 0 bases from V and 5 bases from J, with 10 bases in between. CDR3 residues: CASSYSHRENEKLFF. The CDR3 DNA is TGTGCCAGCAGTTACTCCCACCGGGAGAATGAAAAACTGTTTTTT.

J is TRBJ2-5 and V is TRBV5-1, with 7 bases fitting TRBD2. Germline trimming cut 0 bases from V and 0 bases from J; bases unmatched to any gene: 2. There are 15 residues in the CDR3. The germline V gene has CDR1 SGHRS and CDR2 YFSETQ. The CDR3 here is CASSLGLADQETQYF. For the CDR3, the DNA is TGCGCCAGCAGCTTGGGGCTAGCGGACCAAGAGACCCAGTACTTC.

This CDR3 reads CASNPTGFTGELFF. The CDR3 coding sequence is TGTGCCAGCAACCCCACAGGTTTCACCGGGGAGCTGTTTTTT. The J gene is TRBJ2-2, the V gene TRBV11-2, with D perhaps matching TRBD1 (5 bases). This CDR3 region has 14 residues. V was cut by 7 bases and J by 4 bases, with 13 bases left in between. Per germline, CDR1 SGHAT and CDR2 FQNNGV. Using reference TRBV11-2 and TRBJ2-2 for the parts outside the CDR3, the full variable domain is EAGVAQSPRYKIIEKRQSVAFWCNPISGHATLYWYQQILGQGPKLLIQFQNNGVVDDSQLPKDRFSAERLKGVDSTLKIQPAKLEDSAVYLCASNPTGFTGELFFGEGSRLTVL.

This clone was seen more than once but under ten times. The V call is TRBV5-4, the J call TRBJ1-1; 7 nucleotides align to TRBD1. Germline trimming cut 4 bases from V and 11 bases from J; bases unmatched to any gene: 8. CDR1 is SGHNT, CDR2 YYREEE, per germline (reference sequence). CDR3 length: 12 amino acids. CDR3 protein: CASSPDRATAFF. The CDR3 nucleotides read TGTGCCAGCAGCCCCGACAGGGCGACGGCTTTCTTT. The full variable domain, in which reference TRBV5-4 and TRBJ1-1 provide the parts outside the CDR3, is ETGVTQSPTHLIKTRGQQVTLRCSSQSGHNTVSWYQQALGQGPQFIFQYYREEENGRGNFPPRFSGLQFPNYSSELNVNALELDDSALYLCASSPDRATAFFGQGTRLTVV.

The chain employs TRBV11-2 and TRBJ1-1, with D unclear. V gave up 1 base and J gave up 2 bases, with 5 bases separating them. The germline V gene encodes CDR1 SGHAT and CDR2 FQNNGV. CDR3 size: 13 residues. DNA of the CDR3: TGTGCCAGCAGCTTAGGCACAAACACTGAAGCTTTCTTT. Translation: CASSLGTNTEAFF.

This chain connects TRBV19 to TRBJ1-2, with 11 nucleotides matching TRBD1. CDR1 is LNHDA and CDR2 is SQIVND in the germline V gene (reference sequence). This CDR3 is 14 amino acids long. Trimming took 4 bases from V and 6 from J; bases not matched to a gene: 4. CDR3 loop: CASSTRTGGNGYTF. CDR3 DNA sequence: TGTGCCAGTAGTACCCGGACAGGGGGCAATGGCTACACCTTC.

J is TRBJ1-6 and V is TRBV28; unclear D gene. Germline CDR1 reads MDHEN; CDR2 reads SYDVKM. The CDR3 sequence is 15 residues long. Trimming took 4 bases from V and 0 from J, leaving 7 bases between them. The CDR3 reads CASSSASSYNSPLHF. In DNA form, the CDR3 reads TGTGCCAGCAGTTCTGCCAGCTCCTATAATTCACCCCTCCACTTT.

The gene calls are TRBV20-1 and TRBJ1-2; 9 bases align to TRBD1. J lost 6 bases, V lost 3 bases, and 5 bases had no gene match. This CDR3 has 13 residues. CDR1 is DFQATT, CDR2 SNEGSKA, per germline (reference sequence). The CDR3 DNA is TGCAGTGCTAGTTCGGGACAGGGAGATGGCTACACCTTC. It codes for CSASSGQGDGYTF.

The CDR3 reads CASSLRRHLTDTQYF. Here the CDR3 DNA reads TGTGCCAGCAGCCTCAGGCGCCACCTCACAGATACGCAGTATTTT. The genes are TRBV14 and TRBJ2-3; D unclear. The CDR3 consists of 15 residues. The ends were cut back, 4 bases at V and 2 bases at J, with 13 bases in the middle. The germline gives CDR1 SGHDN, CDR2 FVKESK.

This clone was observed a single time. The rearrangement uses TRBV7-9 and TRBJ2-1; D remains ambiguous. The CDR3 consists of 12 residues. Germline CDR1 is SEHNR and CDR2 is FQNEAQ (reference sequence). Trimming stripped 5 bases from V and 4 bases from J, with 6 bases between. This CDR3 is CASSPNYNEQFF. Here the CDR3 DNA reads TGTGCCAGCAGCCCCAATTACAATGAGCAGTTCTTC.

The genes are TRBV7-8 and TRBJ2-5, with 7 bases fitting TRBD2. Trimming cost V 5 bases and J 2 bases; bases outside gene matches: 8. Germline V gene lookup returns CDR1 SGHVS and CDR2 FQNEAQ. This CDR3 is 15 amino acids long. CDR3 DNA: TGTGCCAGCAGCACTTCCGGGGGGTATCAAGAGACCCAGTACTTC. Translating it yields CASSTSGGYQETQYF.

The genes are TRBV18 and TRBJ2-3; 8 bases fit TRBD1. The ends lost 3 bases at V and 2 bases at J; junction bases unmatched: 7. The CDR3 totals 16 residues. Germline V CDR1 and CDR2: KGHSH, LQKENI. The DNA of the CDR3 is TGTGCCAGCTCACCGTTCGGGACAGGAGCCACAGATACGCAGTATTTT. Translated, it gives CASSPFGTGATDTQYF.

The CDR3 DNA follows: TGCGCCAGCAGAATCGGACATAGTAACGAAAAACTGTTTTTT. It specifies CASRIGHSNEKLFF. The chain carries TRBV5-1 and TRBJ1-4, with a possible D match to TRBD1 (5 bases). The CDR3 is made up of 14 amino acids. V lost 5 bases and J 8 bases, leaving 16 bases between the germline ends. The germline gives CDR1 SGHRS, CDR2 YFSETQ.

V and J are TRBV6-1 and TRBJ1-3; D not resolved. Germline V gene data show CDR1 as MNHNS and CDR2 as SASEGT. The CDR3 contains 14 residues. Trimming stripped 3 bases from V and 0 bases from J, with 6 bases between. CDR3 in amino acids: CASSERYSGNTIYF. DNA for the CDR3: TGTGCCAGCAGTGAGCGCTACTCTGGAAACACCATATATTTT.

The chain links TRBV5-1 to TRBJ2-3; unclear D gene. Germline V gene data show CDR1 as SGHRS and CDR2 as YFSETQ. Trimming removed 3 bases from V and 5 bases from J, with 7 bases in between. The CDR3 length is 12 residues. CDR3 DNA: TGCGCCAGCAGCTCCCGCGGAGATACGCAGTATTTT. Its protein is CASSSRGDTQYF.

The genes are TRBV5-1 and TRBJ2-7; D is possibly TRBD2 (5 bases). This CDR3 region has 14 residues. Trimming left V 1 base short and J 5 bases short, with 13 bases between. CDR1 is SGHRS and CDR2 is YFSETQ in the germline V gene. Here the CDR3 reads CASSLREGTHEQYF. The CDR3 DNA reads as TGCGCCAGCAGCTTGAGAGAGGGTACCCACGAGCAGTACTTC.

The genes are TRBV5-1 and TRBJ2-7, with D possibly TRBD1 on 5 matching bases. Trimming took off 1 base at V and 2 bases at J, with 7 bases between the two ends. There are 13 residues in the CDR3. Germline V gives CDR1 SGHRS, CDR2 YFSETQ. This CDR3 reads CASSLMTAYEQYF. CDR3 coding DNA: TGCGCCAGCAGCTTGATGACAGCCTACGAGCAGTACTTC.

This chain uses TRBV24-1 with TRBJ2-5, with TRBD1 matching 7 bases. Germline V gene data show CDR1 as KGHDR and CDR2 as SFDVKD. V shed 3 bases, J shed 1 base, and the junction held 7 bases outside the gene matches. The length of the CDR3 is 16 residues. CDR3 in DNA: TGTGCCACCAGTGATCGCGACAGGGCTTTCCAAGAGACCCAGTACTTC. This translates into CATSDRDRAFQETQYF.

The V and J genes are TRBV7-2 and TRBJ2-4, with D unresolved. V lost 5 bases, J lost 0 bases, and 8 bases lay in between. Germline CDR1 reads SGHTA; CDR2 reads FQGNSA. The CDR3 totals 14 residues. This CDR3 is CASSPSLAKNIQYF. The CDR3, as DNA: TGTGCCAGCAGCCCCTCTCTAGCCAAAAACATTCAGTACTTC.

The chain carries TRBV11-2 and TRBJ2-2, with TRBD2 matching 8 bases. This CDR3 comprises 16 residues. The V gene's germline CDR1 is SGHAT and CDR2 FQNNGV. The junction had 9 bases not matched to a gene; V was cut back by 5 bases and J by 4 bases. The CDR3 region is CASSPWGSGVTGELFF. CDR3 bases: TGTGCCAGCAGCCCCTGGGGTAGCGGGGTCACCGGGGAGCTGTTTTTT.

The chain has TRBV9 and TRBJ2-2; unclear D gene. Trimming removed 4 bases at V and 0 bases at J, with 13 bases between. Germline V CDR1 and CDR2: SGDLS, YYNGEE. The CDR3 sequence is 16 residues long. In nucleotides, the CDR3 is TGTGCCAGCAGCACCAGAACCCTTTCGAACACCGGGGAGCTGTTTTTT. Residues: CASSTRTLSNTGELFF.

This chain connects TRBV5-6 to TRBJ1-1, with D tentatively TRBD1 (6 bases). The CDR3 spans 15 residues. Germline V lookup: CDR1 SGHDT, CDR2 YYEEEE. V was pared by 4 bases and J by 4 bases, with 17 bases between. The CDR3 DNA follows: TGTGCCAGCAGCAATTCTAGGACAGTGTTCACTGAAGCTTTCTTT. Translating gives CASSNSRTVFTEAFF. Drawing the rest from reference TRBV5-6 and TRBJ1-1, the complete variable domain is DAGVTQSPTHLIKTRGQQVTLRCSPKSGHDTVSWYQQALGQGPQFIFQYYEEEERQRGNFPDRFSGHQFPNYSSELNVNALLLGDSALYLCASSNSRTVFTEAFFGQGTRLTVV.

The CDR3 here is CASSYSTGGDTEAFF. Here the CDR3 DNA reads TGTGCCAGCAGTTACTCGACGGGGGGGGACACTGAAGCTTTCTTT. This chain connects TRBV6-5 to TRBJ1-1, with a possible D match to TRBD1 (5 bases). Germline V lookup: CDR1 MNHEY, CDR2 SVGAGI. Trimming removed 0 bases at V and 3 bases at J, with 11 bases between. The CDR3 spans 15 residues.